The 15 T cell receptor beta chains in this list originate from one sample, sequenced in a study of cytomegalovirus exposure and HLA in healthy donors. PCR used 60 Vbeta primers and 13 Jbeta primers. Profiled with immunoSEQ multiplex PCR; TCRdb holds only in-frame clones, not every one. Of some 150,000 clones in the sample, around 79% were seen once. Sequenced material: PBMCs. The receptors come from a man between 40 and 49 years old in good health and CMV-seropositive.

The gene calls are TRBV9 and TRBJ1-1; D ambiguous. This CDR3 has 13 residues. V was cut by 0 bases and J by 1 base, with 4 bases left in between. Germline lookup yields CDR1 SGDLS and CDR2 YYNGEE. Here the CDR3 DNA reads TGTGCCAGCAGCGTAGAAGCGAACACTGAAGCTTTCTTT. The encoded protein is CASSVEANTEAFF.

The chain uses TRBV6-4 and TRBJ2-1, with 14 bases fitting TRBD2. Trimming at V came to 3 bases and at J to 7 bases, leaving 2 bases not matched to a gene. The CDR3 is 15 amino acids. Germline CDR1 and CDR2: MRHNA and SNTAGT. CDR3 coding DNA: TGTGCCAGCAGTGATGGGACTAGCGGGAGAAATGAGCAGTTCTTC. Encoded protein: CASSDGTSGRNEQFF.

V usage is TRBV6-1 and J usage is TRBJ2-7; 10 positions agree with TRBD2. The CDR3 loop spans 14 amino acids. Trimming cost V 5 bases and J 1 base; bases outside gene matches: 2. CDR1 and CDR2 from the germline V gene are MNHNS and SASEGT. CDR3 sequence: CASSSSGRSYEQYF. Here the CDR3 DNA reads TGTGCCAGCAGTAGTAGCGGGAGGTCCTACGAGCAGTACTTC.

V usage is TRBV6-5 and J usage is TRBJ2-5, with 7 nucleotides matching TRBD2. The V gene's germline CDR1 is MNHEY and CDR2 SVGAGI. The CDR3 is 15 residues long. The V segment lost 6 bases and the J segment 5 bases; nucleotides outside the gene matches: 12. This CDR3 reads CASRTTTSLGETQYF. For the CDR3, the DNA is TGTGCCAGCAGGACGACGACTAGCTTAGGGGAGACCCAGTACTTC.

The chain has TRBV6-1 and TRBJ2-7; D remains ambiguous. Looked up from germline, CDR1 is MNHNS and CDR2 is SASEGT. V dropped 1 base and J dropped 0 bases, with 7 bases sitting between them. The CDR3 consists of 14 residues. The CDR3 DNA reads TGTGCCAGCAGTGAAGTCGCGGTCTCCTACGAGCAGTACTTC. Its translation: CASSEVAVSYEQYF.

This chain connects TRBV5-3 to TRBJ1-2; 11 bases fit TRBD1. TRBV5-3 is designated an ORF whose function remains uncertain. With 2 bases clipped from V and 2 bases from J, the junction kept 2 bases outside the gene matches. CDR3 length: 15 amino acids. CDR3 sequence reads: CARSFWDRGNYGYTF. In DNA, the CDR3 is TGTGCCAGAAGCTTTTGGGACAGGGGGAACTATGGCTACACCTTC.

The V call is TRBV5-6, the J call TRBJ2-7, with TRBD2 identical over 8 bases. Trimming removed 3 bases from V and 6 bases from J; junction bases left unmatched: 11. The length of the CDR3 is 15 residues. Germline CDR1 and CDR2: SGHDT and YYEEEE. The CDR3 coding sequence is TGTGCCAGCAGCTGGGGCGGGGGGAGAAGCGGCGAGCAGTACTTC. It translates to CASSWGGGRSGEQYF.

The rearrangement links TRBV11-2 to TRBJ2-1; 8 bases are a match to TRBD2. V was clipped by 3 bases and J by 3 bases; unmatched bases: 4. The CDR3 consists of 15 residues. In germline, CDR1 is SGHAT, CDR2 FQNNGV. The CDR3 bases are TGTGCCAGCAGCTTCATAGCGGGGTACTACAATGAGCAGTTCTTC. Translation gives CASSFIAGYYNEQFF.

The chain has TRBV28 and TRBJ2-7, with D tentatively TRBD1 (5 bases). This CDR3 spans 17 amino acids. Germline loops: CDR1 MDHEN, CDR2 SYDVKM. Trimming stripped 8 bases from V and 3 bases from J, with 26 bases between. CDR3 region: CASHPRVQLPLDYEQYF. CDR3 nucleotides: TGTGCCAGCCACCCCAGGGTGCAACTCCCCCTCGACTACGAGCAGTACTTC.

V usage is TRBV25-1 and J usage is TRBJ2-2, with 8 nucleotides matching TRBD1. V dropped 3 bases and J dropped 3; count of bases not matched to a gene: 3. Germline V gene sequence: CDR1 MGHDK, CDR2 SYGVNS. The CDR3 totals 15 residues. This chain's CDR3 is CASSDGTGDTGELFF. The CDR3 DNA follows: TGTGCCAGCAGTGACGGGACAGGCGACACCGGGGAGCTGTTTTTT.

The chain is built from TRBV18 and TRBJ2-7; TRBD1 aligns across 7 bases. With V trimmed by 0 bases and J by 7 bases, 12 bases remained unmatched. CDR3 length: 16 amino acids. Germline V gene data show CDR1 as KGHSH and CDR2 as LQKENI. The CDR3 protein is CASSPPNPTGVGEQYF. The CDR3 bases are TGTGCCAGCTCACCACCGAACCCTACAGGGGTCGGAGAGCAGTACTTC.

The J gene is TRBJ2-7, the V gene TRBV5-1, with 9 nucleotides matching TRBD1. This CDR3 contains 16 residues. V was clipped by 2 bases and J by 7 bases; unmatched bases: 13. The V gene's germline CDR1 is SGHRS and CDR2 YFSETQ. The CDR3 protein is CASSFERGTGLWEQYF. In DNA form, the CDR3 reads TGCGCCAGCAGCTTTGAGAGGGGGACAGGGCTTTGGGAGCAGTACTTC.

V usage is TRBV25-1 and J usage is TRBJ1-2; TRBD1 agrees at 7 bases. The ends lost 3 bases at V and 6 bases at J; junction bases unmatched: 10. Per the germline V gene, CDR1 is MGHDK and CDR2 is SYGVNS. This CDR3 contains 15 residues. CDR3: CASSDLSQGVHGYTF. CDR3 bases: TGTGCCAGCAGTGACCTCTCCCAGGGGGTTCATGGCTACACCTTC.

The chain couples TRBV15 to TRBJ2-7; D call uncertain. The CDR3 runs 13 residues. Per germline, CDR1 LNHNV and CDR2 YYDKDF (reference sequence). V lost 0 bases to trimming and J lost 6 bases, with 9 bases between them. CDR3 residues: CATSRDQSGEQYF. In DNA, the CDR3 is TGTGCCACCAGCAGAGATCAGTCTGGCGAGCAGTACTTC.

V usage is TRBV5-1 and J usage is TRBJ2-7; 9 positions agree with TRBD1. Germline V gives CDR1 SGHRS, CDR2 YFSETQ. This CDR3 has 13 amino acids. The V and J ends lost 3 bases and 4 bases, in that order; junction bases with no gene match: 2. The CDR3 DNA reads as TGCGCCAGCAGCTCCGGACAGGGGTACGAGCAGTACTTC. Its protein is CASSSGQGYEQYF.